The 25 T cell receptor beta chains below all came from one sample that was sequenced in a study of beta chain features in type 1 diabetes. Expressed TCRB transcripts got sequenced, as all isolated RNA was reverse transcribed. Profiling relied on immunoSEQ multiplex PCR, and the TCRdb table lists in-frame clones only, not all of them. The sample has hundreds of thousands of clones; around 15% are singletons. The material sequenced was naive CD4+ T cells from blood. Source of these receptors: a man younger than 35 in good health.

This clone was detected a few times. The rearrangement links TRBV5-1 to TRBJ1-2, with unresolved D. In germline, CDR1 is SGHRS, CDR2 YFSETQ. Trimming pared 0 bases from V and 1 base from J, leaving 4 bases between. This CDR3 contains 13 residues. CDR3 protein: CASSLEFNYGYTF. The CDR3 region has the DNA TGCGCCAGCAGCTTGGAATTTAACTATGGCTACACCTTC.

This clone was counted only a few times. The chain couples TRBV19 to TRBJ2-7; 7 nucleotides agree with TRBD1. With V trimmed by 4 bases and J by 3 bases, 6 bases remained unmatched. This CDR3 has 14 residues. The germline CDR1 and CDR2 sequences are LNHDA and SQIVND (reference sequence). For the CDR3, the DNA is TGTGCCAGTAGTAAACCGGGACAGCGCTACGAGCAGTACTTC. It translates to CASSKPGQRYEQYF.

The chain employs TRBV6-5 and TRBJ2-7; D is ambiguous. The V end lost 0 bases, the J end lost 0 bases, and 9 bases lay between the germline ends. Per the germline V gene, CDR1 is MNHEY and CDR2 is SVGAGI. The CDR3 is 15 residues long. This chain's CDR3 is CASSYSFPPSYEQYF. The DNA of the CDR3 is TGTGCCAGCAGTTACTCGTTTCCCCCCTCCTACGAGCAGTACTTC.

This clone was seen a few times. CDR3 residues: CASTYHVGGYTF. The CDR3 DNA reads as TGTGCCAGCACCTACCACGTTGGGGGCTACACCTTC. The genes are TRBV2 and TRBJ1-2, with D uncertain. With 7 bases removed from V and 8 bases from J, the gap between germline ends came to 14 bases. The germline CDR1 and CDR2 sequences are SNHLY and FYNNEI. This CDR3 spans 12 amino acids.

The chain employs TRBV7-8 and TRBJ1-6; D is unresolved. The CDR3 runs to 15 residues. V lost 1 base and J 7 bases, leaving 11 bases between the germline ends. CDR1 is SGHVS and CDR2 is FQNEAQ in the germline V gene. CDR3 protein: CASSLGRIGNSPLHF. The CDR3 DNA reads TGTGCCAGCAGCTTAGGGCGAATCGGAAATTCACCCCTCCACTTT. The full variable domain, with the rest looked up from reference TRBV7-8 and TRBJ1-6, is GAGVSQSPRYKVAKRGQDVALRCDPISGHVSLFWYQQALGQGPEFLTYFQNEAQLDKSGLPSDRFFAERPEGSVSTLKIQRTQQEDSAVYLCASSLGRIGNSPLHFGNGTRLTVT.

This clone occurred a few times. The chain carries TRBV30 and TRBJ1-2; perhaps TRBD1 as D (6 bases). The CDR3 runs to 12 residues. Looked up from germline, CDR1 is GTSNPN and CDR2 is SVGIG (reference sequence). V lost 2 bases, J lost 6 bases, and 10 bases lay in between. The CDR3 DNA sequence: TGTGCCTGGAGTCAGGGGACGCATGGCTACACCTTC. Residues: CAWSQGTHGYTF. The full variable domain, its missing parts supplied by reference TRBV30 and TRBJ1-2, is SQTIHQWPATLVQPVGSPLSLECTVEGTSNPNLYWYRQAAGRGLQLLFYSVGIGQISSEVPQNLSASRPQDRQFILSSKKLLLSDSGFYLCAWSQGTHGYTFGSGTRLTVV.

The chain uses TRBV29-1 and TRBJ2-7, with no clear D. CDR3 length: 13 amino acids. CDR1 and CDR2 from the germline V gene are SQVTM and ANQGSEA. The V and J ends lost 4 bases and 0 bases respectively, with 10 bases between them. CDR3 sequence reads: CSVVSAASYEQYF. The DNA for the CDR3 is TGCAGCGTTGTTTCGGCAGCCTCCTACGAGCAGTACTTC.

The chain carries TRBV7-2 and TRBJ1-6, with D uncertain. The V gene's germline CDR1 is SGHTA and CDR2 FQGNSA. The CDR3 is 13 amino acids. V shed 0 bases and J shed 7 bases, with 4 bases lying between them. CDR3 bases: TGTGCCAGCAGCTTAGCTCTCAATTCACCCCTCCACTTT. As protein: CASSLALNSPLHF.

Only a few counts were recorded for this clone. The chain links TRBV7-8 to TRBJ2-1; TRBD2 aligns across 9 bases. This CDR3 has 15 amino acids. Trimming removed 2 bases from V and 9 bases from J; junction bases left unmatched: 8. Germline values: CDR1 SGHVS, CDR2 FQNEAQ. The CDR3 sequence: CASSLLGTSYSEQFF. For the CDR3, the DNA is TGTGCCAGCAGCTTATTGGGGACTAGCTATAGTGAGCAGTTCTTC.

The J gene is TRBJ1-4, the V gene TRBV7-2; weak D call: TRBD1 (6 bases). The length of the CDR3 is 15 residues. Germline lookup yields CDR1 SGHTA and CDR2 FQGNSA. V shed 3 bases and J shed 1 base, with 9 bases lying between them. The CDR3 loop reads CASSFTQGTNEKLFF. In nucleotides, the CDR3 is TGTGCCAGCAGCTTTACACAGGGAACTAATGAAAAACTGTTTTTT.

This chain joins TRBV4-1 and TRBJ2-3; tentatively, D is TRBD1 or TRBD2 (5 bases each). This CDR3 has 16 residues. Germline values: CDR1 MGHRA, CDR2 YSYEKL. The V gene lost 0 bases and the J gene lost 2 bases, with 12 bases spanning the gap. In DNA, the CDR3 is TGCGCCAGCAGCCAAGAAGAGGGGACCTTCACAGATACGCAGTATTTT. It codes for CASSQEEGTFTDTQYF.

This clone was detected a few times. The rearrangement uses TRBV28 and TRBJ2-6; TRBD2 matches 7 bases. This CDR3 spans 14 amino acids. The germline CDR1 and CDR2 sequences are MDHEN and SYDVKM. V lost 8 bases, J lost 0 bases, and 1 base stayed unmatched. CDR3 region: CASGRDSGANVLTF. CDR3 coding DNA: TGTGCCAGCGGGAGGGACTCTGGGGCCAACGTCCTGACTTTC.

The V call is TRBV7-3, the J call TRBJ2-3; TRBD1 matches 7 bases. Germline CDR1 and CDR2: SGHTA and FQGTGA. The CDR3 consists of 15 residues. J was trimmed by 0 bases and V by 6 bases; bases with no gene match: 6. The CDR3 nucleotides read TGTGCCAGCAGTTCCCGGGACAGTAGCACAGATACGCAGTATTTT. This translates into CASSSRDSSTDTQYF.

This clone turned up a few times. V usage is TRBV25-1 and J usage is TRBJ2-3; 13 positions agree with TRBD2. This CDR3 is 16 amino acids long. Germline CDR1 MGHDK, CDR2 SYGVNS. After removal of 2 bases from V and 4 bases from J, the junction contained 3 bases not matched to a gene. The CDR3 DNA follows: TGTGCCAGCAGTGAAACTAGCGGGGGGGCTTCAGATACGCAGTATTTT. It encodes CASSETSGGASDTQYF. The full variable domain, rest sourced from reference TRBV25-1 and TRBJ2-3, is EADIYQTPRYLVIGTGKKITLECSQTMGHDKMYWYQQDPGMELHLIHYSYGVNSTEKGDLSSESTVSRIRTEHFPLTLESARPSHTSQYLCASSETSGGASDTQYFGPGTRLTVL.

This clone was seen a handful of times. The sample carries other DNA sequences with the same CDR3. The genes are TRBV5-1 and TRBJ1-1; D uncertain. The germline V and J ends were trimmed by 0 bases and 1 base, with 7 bases remaining between them. Germline lookup yields CDR1 SGHRS and CDR2 YFSETQ. This CDR3 region has 14 residues. Here the CDR3 reads CASSLVAGNTEAFF. The CDR3 nucleotides are TGCGCCAGCAGCTTGGTCGCCGGGAACACTGAAGCTTTCTTT.

The table lists this clone with a few counts. The CDR3, as DNA: TGTGCCATCAGTGAAGGGAATCAAGAGACCCAGTACTTC. This codes for CAISEGNQETQYF. The V call is TRBV10-3, the J call TRBJ2-5; D is unresolved. CDR1 and CDR2 (germline): ENHRY, SYGVKD. V lost 3 bases, J lost 2 bases, and 7 bases lay in between. The CDR3 consists of 13 residues.

This chain links TRBV29-1 with TRBJ2-3; a possible D gene is TRBD1 (6 bases). The V gene lost 7 bases and the J gene lost 2 bases, with 7 bases spanning the gap. The CDR3 has 11 residues. Germline values: CDR1 SQVTM, CDR2 ANQGSEA. In DNA form, the CDR3 reads TGCAGCGCAGGGGTCACAGATACGCAGTATTTT. It specifies CSAGVTDTQYF.

The rearrangement uses TRBV29-1 and TRBJ2-7; 11 nucleotides agree with TRBD1. Per the germline V gene, CDR1 is SQVTM and CDR2 is ANQGSEA. J lost 3 bases, V lost 4 bases, and 8 bases had no gene match. The CDR3 has 15 amino acids. The CDR3 DNA follows: TGCAGCGTTGTTGTCGGGACAGGGGGACACTACGAGCAGTACTTC. This sequence encodes CSVVVGTGGHYEQYF.

V usage is TRBV4-3 and J usage is TRBJ2-7, with D perhaps TRBD1 or TRBD2 (5 bases each). V lost 4 bases and J lost 6, with 13 bases in between. From germline, CDR1 is LGHNA and CDR2 YSLEER. CDR3 size: 13 residues. In nucleotides, the CDR3 is TGCGCCAGCAGCCCAAGAGTGGGGGTCGAGCAGTACTTC. The encoded protein is CASSPRVGVEQYF.

This clone was picked up a small number of times. The genes are TRBV11-2 and TRBJ1-5; the D is unclear. CDR3 length: 14 residues. Trimming left V 3 bases short and J 3 bases short, with 9 bases between. Germline values: CDR1 SGHAT, CDR2 FQNNGV. The CDR3 loop reads CASSLVGNNQPQHF. CDR3 DNA sequence: TGTGCCAGCAGCTTGGTAGGGAACAATCAGCCCCAGCATTTT. Supplemented by reference TRBV11-2 and TRBJ1-5, the full variable domain reads EAGVAQSPRYKIIEKRQSVAFWCNPISGHATLYWYQQILGQGPKLLIQFQNNGVVDDSQLPKDRFSAERLKGVDSTLKIQPAKLEDSAVYLCASSLVGNNQPQHFGDGTRLSIL.

This clone was detected a few times. CDR3 DNA: TGCGCCAGCAGACGCAATGGGGCTGATGGCTACACCTTC. It is translated as CASRRNGADGYTF. The V and J genes are TRBV4-3 and TRBJ1-2, with D perhaps TRBD1 (5 bases). Between the trimmed V and J ends, which lost 6 bases and 6 bases, there was a span of 14 bases. This CDR3 is built from 13 residues. Germline V gene data show CDR1 as LGHNA and CDR2 as YSLEER.

The V gene is TRBV5-1, the J gene TRBJ2-1, with TRBD2 identical over 9 bases. Losses at the gene ends were 4 bases for V and 1 base for J; bases not matched to a gene: 3. Germline V gene lookup returns CDR1 SGHRS and CDR2 YFSETQ. This CDR3 has 15 amino acids. This chain's CDR3 is CASSGLAGSYNEQFF. As DNA, the CDR3 is TGCGCCAGCAGCGGGCTAGCGGGGTCCTACAATGAGCAGTTCTTC.

The sample holds a few counts of this clone. The rearrangement joins TRBV28 to TRBJ1-5, with TRBD1 identical over 10 bases. Germline V gene data show CDR1 as MDHEN and CDR2 as SYDVKM. The CDR3 runs to 16 residues. V trimming: 6 bases; J trimming: 9 bases; junction bases outside the gene matches: 14. CDR3 amino acids: CASRPGTGVVAGPQHF. CDR3 coding DNA: TGTGCCAGCAGACCCGGGACAGGGGTTGTGGCGGGGCCCCAGCATTTT.

This clone showed up just a few times. The chain joins TRBV7-8 to TRBJ1-4; weak D call: TRBD1 (5 bases). V lost 2 bases and J 0 bases, leaving 13 bases between the germline ends. The germline CDR1 and CDR2 sequences are SGHVS and FQNEAQ. This CDR3 has 17 amino acids. CDR3 protein: CASSLWGFRATNEKLFF. CDR3 bases: TGTGCCAGCAGCTTATGGGGTTTCAGGGCAACTAATGAAAAACTGTTTTTT.

The V and J genes are TRBV9 and TRBJ2-5; possible D gene TRBD1, 5 bases. Germline CDR1 and CDR2: SGDLS and YYNGEE. Trimming took 0 bases from V and 7 from J, leaving 10 bases between them. The CDR3 totals 13 residues. The CDR3 here is CASSVDQGGTQYF. In DNA, the CDR3 is TGTGCCAGCAGCGTAGATCAGGGTGGGACCCAGTACTTC.